The TCR beta chain described here comes from a study of T cell repertoires in cytomegalovirus infection. From the reads, TCRdb called clonotypes with MiXCR, one entry per CDR3 protein. In the table there are 300,000 to 400,000 distinct CDR3 sequences, around a sixth of which are singletons. General observations from the study: Dominant in the ex vivo response were TCR beta clonotypes restricted by HLA-C and specific for CMV.

In the case of this clonotype: What it binds is unknown.

The sequenced material came from PBMCs. The TCR was taken from a human donor in good health (CMV status not recorded). Some clones in this sample may be carry-over from other donors' samples.

The DNA for the CDR3 is TGCAGTGCCGGGCGGGAAGCGCCCTGGGATGAGCAGTTCTTC. It encodes CSAGREAPWDEQFF. V and J are TRBV20-1 and TRBJ2-1, with D perhaps TRBD2 (6 bases). V was trimmed by 6 bases and J by 8 bases, leaving 20 bases between them. CDR3 length: 14 amino acids. The germline V gene has CDR1 DFQATT and CDR2 SNEGSKA (reference sequence).